These 7 T cell receptor beta chains originate from one sample sequenced in a study of T cell responses to AZD1222 COVID-19 vaccine. TCRdb keeps only in-frame clones here, not all; method: immunoSEQ multiplex PCR. The sample yields about 160,000 clones, roughly 90% seen once. Sequencing used peripheral blood, obtained 28 days after the second AZD1222 dose. These receptor sequences come from an adult who received the AZD1222 COVID-19 vaccine.

The chain combines TRBV7-2 with TRBJ2-7; tentative D call: TRBD2 (6 bases). The germline V gene encodes CDR1 SGHTA and CDR2 FQGNSA. There are 16 residues in the CDR3. Trimming removed 2 bases from V and 2 bases from J, with 16 bases in between. In DNA, the CDR3 is TGTGCCAGCAGCTTAACGACTCTGCGGGGCACCTACGAGCAGTACTTC. It encodes CASSLTTLRGTYEQYF.

V and J are TRBV6-5 and TRBJ1-2; perhaps TRBD1 as D (5 bases). The V end lost 7 bases, the J end lost 3 bases, and 15 bases lay between the germline ends. CDR3 length equals 14 residues. Germline V CDR1 and CDR2: MNHEY, SVGAGI. CDR3 protein: CASIPLGVYYGYTF. CDR3 bases: TGTGCCAGCATCCCCTTAGGGGTCTACTATGGCTACACCTTC.

The genes are TRBV10-2 and TRBJ2-7; 12 nucleotides align to TRBD2. Unmatched junction bases numbered 4, after V lost 6 bases and J lost 7 bases. The CDR3 is 13 residues long. Germline-derived CDR1 and CDR2 are WSHSY and SAAADI. The CDR3 nucleotides are TGCGCCAGCAGCACAGGACTAGCGGGGGAGCAGTACTTC. Its translation: CASSTGLAGEQYF.

The rearrangement links TRBV5-4 to TRBJ2-1; D may match TRBD1 or TRBD2 (5 bases each). The CDR3 loop spans 14 amino acids. V dropped 2 bases and J dropped 9 bases, with 15 bases sitting between them. In germline, CDR1 is SGHNT, CDR2 YYREEE (reference sequence). The CDR3 is CASSLRGDLSEQFF. In DNA form, the CDR3 reads TGTGCCAGCAGCTTACGGGGCGATTTGAGTGAGCAGTTCTTC.

The chain recombines TRBV23-1 with TRBJ1-3, with D unclear. TRBV23-1 is noted as an ORF with a role that remains uncertain. Trimming left V 0 bases short and J 0 bases short, with 9 bases between. This CDR3 has 16 residues. CDR3 protein: CASSQSGKSSGNTIYF. The CDR3 region has the DNA TGCGCCAGCAGTCAATCTGGCAAGAGCTCTGGAAACACCATATATTTT.

The chain couples TRBV9 to TRBJ1-6; D perhaps matches TRBD1 (5 bases). V lost 0 bases, J lost 9 bases, and 10 bases lay in between. Germline CDR1 and CDR2: SGDLS and YYNGEE. The CDR3 has 14 amino acids. The CDR3 sequence is CASSVEGARSPLHF. As DNA, the CDR3 is TGTGCCAGCAGCGTAGAAGGGGCGCGTTCACCCCTCCACTTT.

This clone was counted once. The V gene is TRBV2, the J gene TRBJ1-2; the D gene is possibly TRBD1 (6 bases). This CDR3 comprises 15 residues. V dropped 6 bases and J dropped 4 bases, with 18 bases sitting between them. CDR1 is SNHLY, CDR2 FYNNEI, per germline. The CDR3 region is CASSLRGARLYGYTF. The CDR3 DNA reads TGTGCCAGCAGCCTCCGGGGGGCTAGACTCTATGGCTACACCTTC.